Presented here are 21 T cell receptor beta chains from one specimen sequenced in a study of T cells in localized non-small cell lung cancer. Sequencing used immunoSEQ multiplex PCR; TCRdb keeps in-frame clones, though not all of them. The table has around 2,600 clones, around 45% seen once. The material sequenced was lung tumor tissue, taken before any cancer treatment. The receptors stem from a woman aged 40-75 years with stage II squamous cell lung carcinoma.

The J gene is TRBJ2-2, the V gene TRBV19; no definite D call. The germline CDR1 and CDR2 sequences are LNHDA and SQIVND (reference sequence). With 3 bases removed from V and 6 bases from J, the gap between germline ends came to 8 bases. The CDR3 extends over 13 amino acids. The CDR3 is CASSIRGSGELFF. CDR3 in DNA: TGTGCCAGTAGTATTAGAGGATCCGGGGAGCTGTTTTTT.

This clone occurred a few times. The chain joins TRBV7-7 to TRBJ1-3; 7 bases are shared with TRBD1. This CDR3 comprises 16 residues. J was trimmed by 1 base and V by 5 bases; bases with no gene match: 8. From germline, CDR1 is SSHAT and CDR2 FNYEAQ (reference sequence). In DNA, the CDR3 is TGTGCCAGCAGCCGAGACAGGGCCAGTTCTGGAAACACCATATATTTT. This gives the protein CASSRDRASSGNTIYF.

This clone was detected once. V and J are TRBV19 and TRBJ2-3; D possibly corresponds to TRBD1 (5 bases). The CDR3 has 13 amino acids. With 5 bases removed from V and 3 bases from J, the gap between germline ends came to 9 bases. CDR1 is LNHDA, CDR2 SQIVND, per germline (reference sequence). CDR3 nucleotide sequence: TGTGCCAGTAGTCCCCAGGGTACAGATACGCAGTATTTT. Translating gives CASSPQGTDTQYF. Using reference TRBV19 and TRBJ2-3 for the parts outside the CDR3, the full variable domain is DGGITQSPKYLFRKEGQNVTLSCEQNLNHDAMYWYRQDPGQGLRLIYYSQIVNDFQKGDIAEGYSVSREKKESFPLTVTSAQKNPTAFYLCASSPQGTDTQYFGPGTRLTVL.

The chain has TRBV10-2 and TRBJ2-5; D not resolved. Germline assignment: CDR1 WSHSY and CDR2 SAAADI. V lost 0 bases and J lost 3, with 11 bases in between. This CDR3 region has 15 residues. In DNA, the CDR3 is TGCGCCAGCAGTGAGTCCAGCGCGGATAAAGAGACCCAGTACTTC. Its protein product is CASSESSADKETQYF.

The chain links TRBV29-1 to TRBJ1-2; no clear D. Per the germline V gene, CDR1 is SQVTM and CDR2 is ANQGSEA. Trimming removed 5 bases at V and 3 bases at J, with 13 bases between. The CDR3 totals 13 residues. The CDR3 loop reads CSVLEAGHYGYTF. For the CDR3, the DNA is TGCAGCGTTCTGGAAGCGGGCCACTATGGCTACACCTTC.

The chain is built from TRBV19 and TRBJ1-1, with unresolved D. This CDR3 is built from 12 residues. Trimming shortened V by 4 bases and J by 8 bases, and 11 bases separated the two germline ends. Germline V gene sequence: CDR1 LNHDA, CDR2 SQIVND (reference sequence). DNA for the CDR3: TGTGCCAGTAGTAGGGCCGTTACGGAAGCTTTCTTT. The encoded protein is CASSRAVTEAFF.

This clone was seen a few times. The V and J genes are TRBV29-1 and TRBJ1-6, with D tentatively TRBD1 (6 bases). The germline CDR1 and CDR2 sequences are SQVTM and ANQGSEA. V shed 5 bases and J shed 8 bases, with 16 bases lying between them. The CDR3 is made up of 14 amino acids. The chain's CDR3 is CSVSTGLRDSPLHF. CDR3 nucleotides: TGCAGCGTTTCGACAGGCCTTAGGGATTCACCCCTCCACTTT.

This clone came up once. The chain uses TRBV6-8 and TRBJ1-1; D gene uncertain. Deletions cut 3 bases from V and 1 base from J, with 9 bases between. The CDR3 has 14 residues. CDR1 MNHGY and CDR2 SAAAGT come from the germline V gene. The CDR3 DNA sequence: TGTGCCAGCAGTTATTTAGGGAGGAACACTGAAGCTTTCTTT. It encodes CASSYLGRNTEAFF.

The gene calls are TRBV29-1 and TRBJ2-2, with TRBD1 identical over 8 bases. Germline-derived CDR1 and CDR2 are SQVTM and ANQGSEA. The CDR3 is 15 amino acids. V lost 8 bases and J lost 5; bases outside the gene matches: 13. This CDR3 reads CSNRCSGQATGELFF. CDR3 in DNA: TGCAGCAATCGGTGTTCGGGACAGGCGACCGGGGAGCTGTTTTTT.

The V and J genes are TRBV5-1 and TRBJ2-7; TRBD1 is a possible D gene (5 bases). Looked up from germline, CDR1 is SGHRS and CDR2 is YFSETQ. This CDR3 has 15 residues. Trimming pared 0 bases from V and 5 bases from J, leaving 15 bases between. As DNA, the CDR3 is TGCGCCAGCAGCTTGGCCGCGGCAGGGTTGGACGAGCAGTACTTC. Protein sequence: CASSLAAAGLDEQYF.

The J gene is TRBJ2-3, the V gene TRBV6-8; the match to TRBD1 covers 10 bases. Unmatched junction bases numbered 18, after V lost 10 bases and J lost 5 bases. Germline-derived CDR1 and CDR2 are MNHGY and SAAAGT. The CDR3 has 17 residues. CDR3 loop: CAISTGTGVDSGDTQYF. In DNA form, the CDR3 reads TGTGCCATCAGCACCGGGACAGGGGTGGATAGCGGAGATACGCAGTATTTT.

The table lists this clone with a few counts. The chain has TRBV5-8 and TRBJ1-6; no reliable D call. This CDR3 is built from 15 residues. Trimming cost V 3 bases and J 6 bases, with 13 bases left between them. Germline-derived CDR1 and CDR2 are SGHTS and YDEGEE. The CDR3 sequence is CASSSDSSGNSPLHF. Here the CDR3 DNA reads TGTGCCAGCAGCTCTGATTCCTCTGGTAATTCACCCCTCCACTTT.

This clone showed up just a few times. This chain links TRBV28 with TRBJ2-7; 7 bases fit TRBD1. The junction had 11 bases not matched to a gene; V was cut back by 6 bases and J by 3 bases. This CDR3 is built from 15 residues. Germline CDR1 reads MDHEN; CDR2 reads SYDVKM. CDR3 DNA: TGTGCCAGCAGCCGGAAGGGGGCCGGGGACTACGAGCAGTACGTC. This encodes CASSRKGAGDYEQYV.

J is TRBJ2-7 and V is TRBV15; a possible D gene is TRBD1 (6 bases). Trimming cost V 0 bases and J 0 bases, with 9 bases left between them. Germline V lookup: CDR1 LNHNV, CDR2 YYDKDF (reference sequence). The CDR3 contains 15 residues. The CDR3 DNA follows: TGTGCCACCAGCAGAGATCAGGGGCGCTCCTACGAGCAGTACTTC. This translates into CATSRDQGRSYEQYF.

CDR3 in amino acids: CASSQDTRQGYGYTF. CDR3 nucleotide sequence: TGTGCCAGCAGCCAAGATACCAGGCAGGGCTATGGCTACACCTTC. J is TRBJ1-2 and V is TRBV14, with a weak D call TRBD1 (5 bases). The CDR3 has 15 amino acids. Per germline, CDR1 SGHDN and CDR2 FVKESK. V lost 0 bases and J 4 bases, leaving 12 bases between the germline ends. Based on the CDR3 plus reference TRBV14 and TRBJ1-2, the full variable domain is EAGVTQFPSHSVIEKGQTVTLRCDPISGHDNLYWYRRVMGKEIKFLLHFVKESKQDESGMPNNRFLAERTGGTYSTLKVQPAELEDSGVYFCASSQDTRQGYGYTFGSGTRLTVV.

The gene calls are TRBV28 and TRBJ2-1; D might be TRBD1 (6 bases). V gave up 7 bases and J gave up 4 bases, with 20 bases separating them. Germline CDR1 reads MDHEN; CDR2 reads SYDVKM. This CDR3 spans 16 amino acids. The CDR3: CASTRRGSVRYNEQFF. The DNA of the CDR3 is TGTGCCAGCACCAGAAGGGGGTCAGTGCGTTACAATGAGCAGTTCTTC.

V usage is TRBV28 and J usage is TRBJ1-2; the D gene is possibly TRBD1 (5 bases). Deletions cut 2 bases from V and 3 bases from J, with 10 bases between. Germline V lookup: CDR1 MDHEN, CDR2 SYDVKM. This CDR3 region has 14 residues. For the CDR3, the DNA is TGTGCCAGCAGTTTAGCAGGGTACGACTATGGCTACACCTTC. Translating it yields CASSLAGYDYGYTF.

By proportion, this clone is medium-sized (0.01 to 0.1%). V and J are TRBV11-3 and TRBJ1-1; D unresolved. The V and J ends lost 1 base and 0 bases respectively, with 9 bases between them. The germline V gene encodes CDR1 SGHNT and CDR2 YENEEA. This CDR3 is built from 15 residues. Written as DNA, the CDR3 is TGTGCCAGCAGCTTAGGTCAGATGATGAACACTGAAGCTTTCTTT. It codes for CASSLGQMMNTEAFF.

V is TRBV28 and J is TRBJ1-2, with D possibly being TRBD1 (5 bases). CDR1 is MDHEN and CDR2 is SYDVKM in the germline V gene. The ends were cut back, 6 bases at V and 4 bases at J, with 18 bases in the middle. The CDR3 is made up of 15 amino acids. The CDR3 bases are TGTGCCAGCAGCCTCTCCACCGTACAGGTCTATGGCTACACCTTC. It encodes CASSLSTVQVYGYTF.

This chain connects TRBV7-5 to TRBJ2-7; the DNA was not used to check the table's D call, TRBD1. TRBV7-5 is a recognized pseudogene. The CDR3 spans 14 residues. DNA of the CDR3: TGTGCCAGCACCCCCCGTGAGGGGGCGAGGGAGCAGTACTTC. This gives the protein CASTPREGAREQYF.

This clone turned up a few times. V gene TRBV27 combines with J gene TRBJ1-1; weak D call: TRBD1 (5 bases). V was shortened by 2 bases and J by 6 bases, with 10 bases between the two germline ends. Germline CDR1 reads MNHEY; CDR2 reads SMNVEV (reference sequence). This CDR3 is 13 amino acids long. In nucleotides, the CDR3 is TGTGCCAGCAGTTTACACGGGACGGCTGAAGCTTTCTTT. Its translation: CASSLHGTAEAFF.